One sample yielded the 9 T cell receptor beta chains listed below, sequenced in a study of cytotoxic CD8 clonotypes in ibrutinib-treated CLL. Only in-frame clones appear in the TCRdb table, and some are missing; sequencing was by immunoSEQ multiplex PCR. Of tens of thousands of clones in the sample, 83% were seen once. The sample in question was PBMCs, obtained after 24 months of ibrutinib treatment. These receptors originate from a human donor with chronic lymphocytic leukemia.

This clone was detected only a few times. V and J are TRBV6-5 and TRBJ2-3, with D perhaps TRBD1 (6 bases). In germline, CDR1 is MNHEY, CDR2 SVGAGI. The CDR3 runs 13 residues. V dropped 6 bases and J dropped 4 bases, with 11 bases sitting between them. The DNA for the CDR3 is TGTGCCAGCAGATCTGGGGGCTCAGATACGCAGTATTTT. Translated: CASRSGGSDTQYF.

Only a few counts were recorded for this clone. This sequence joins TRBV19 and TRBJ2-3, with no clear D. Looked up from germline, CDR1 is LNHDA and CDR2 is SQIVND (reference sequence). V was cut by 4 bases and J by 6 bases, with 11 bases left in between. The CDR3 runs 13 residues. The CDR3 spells CASSTTDSDTQYF. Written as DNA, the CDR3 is TGTGCCAGTAGTACGACGGATTCGGATACGCAGTATTTT.

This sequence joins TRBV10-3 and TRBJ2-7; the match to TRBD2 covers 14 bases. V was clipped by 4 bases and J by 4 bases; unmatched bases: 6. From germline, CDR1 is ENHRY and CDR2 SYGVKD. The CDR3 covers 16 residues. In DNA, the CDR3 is TGTGCCATCAGTGGTGGGACTAGCGGGAGCTCTTACGAGCAGTACTTC. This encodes CAISGGTSGSSYEQYF.

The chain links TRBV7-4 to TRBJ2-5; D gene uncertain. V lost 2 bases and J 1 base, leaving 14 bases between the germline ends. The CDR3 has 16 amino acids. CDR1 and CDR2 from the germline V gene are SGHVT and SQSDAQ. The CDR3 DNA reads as TGTGCCAGCAGCTTAATCTTCCGGAGATTCCAAGAGACCCAGTACTTC. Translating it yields CASSLIFRRFQETQYF.

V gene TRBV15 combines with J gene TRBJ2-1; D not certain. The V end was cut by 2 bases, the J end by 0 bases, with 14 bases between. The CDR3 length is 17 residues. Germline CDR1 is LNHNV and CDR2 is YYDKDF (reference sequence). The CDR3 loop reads CATSRSRTSSSYNEQFF. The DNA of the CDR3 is TGTGCCACCAGCAGATCTCGGACGTCTAGCTCCTACAATGAGCAGTTCTTC. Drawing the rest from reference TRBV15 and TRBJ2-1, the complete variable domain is DAMVIQNPRYQVTQFGKPVTLSCSQTLNHNVMYWYQQKSSQAPKLLFHYYDKDFNNEADTPDNFQSRRPNTSFCFLDIRSPGLGDTAMYLCATSRSRTSSSYNEQFFGPGTRLTVL.

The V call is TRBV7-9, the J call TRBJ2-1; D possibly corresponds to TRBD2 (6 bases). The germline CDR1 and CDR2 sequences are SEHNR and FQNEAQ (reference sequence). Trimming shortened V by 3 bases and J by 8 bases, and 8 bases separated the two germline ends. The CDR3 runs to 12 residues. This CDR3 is CASSLASDEQFF. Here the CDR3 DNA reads TGTGCCAGCAGCTTGGCTAGCGATGAGCAGTTCTTC.

CDR3 loop: CASSLEGGRGYTF. In DNA, the CDR3 is TGTGCCAGCAGCTTAGAGGGGGGCCGTGGCTACACCTTC. The chain links TRBV11-1 to TRBJ1-2; a weak D match, TRBD1 (6 bases). Germline assignment: CDR1 SGHAT and CDR2 FQDESV (reference sequence). The V gene lost 1 base and the J gene lost 7 bases, with 10 bases spanning the gap. The CDR3 has 13 amino acids.

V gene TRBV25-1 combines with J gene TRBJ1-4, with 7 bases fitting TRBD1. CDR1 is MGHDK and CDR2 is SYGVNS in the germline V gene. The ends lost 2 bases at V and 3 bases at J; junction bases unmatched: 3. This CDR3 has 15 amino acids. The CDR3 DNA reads TGTGCCAGCAGTGAAATAACAGGGGCTAATGAAAAACTGTTTTTT. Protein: CASSEITGANEKLFF.

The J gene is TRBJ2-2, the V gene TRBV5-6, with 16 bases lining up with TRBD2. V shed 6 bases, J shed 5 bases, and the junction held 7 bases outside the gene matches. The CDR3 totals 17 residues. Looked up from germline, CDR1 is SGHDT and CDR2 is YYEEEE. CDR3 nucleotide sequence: TGTGCCAGCACCGTGGGACTAGCGGGAGGGGGAACCGGGGAGCTGTTTTTT. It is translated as CASTVGLAGGGTGELFF.